The next 31 T cell receptor beta chains were all read from a single sample in a study of T cell changes during pregnancy in multiple sclerosis. Measured with immunoSEQ multiplex PCR; TCRdb has only the in-frame clones, and not every one. The sample comprises about 41,000 clones, 90% to 95% of which are singletons, and about 6.7% rests with the top ten. Specimen: CD8+ T cells from peripheral blood mononuclear cells, collected in the third trimester of pregnancy. These receptors were collected from a female donor with multiple sclerosis, enrolled in a pregnancy study.

V gene TRBV9 combines with J gene TRBJ2-7; 7 nucleotides agree with TRBD1. Trimming at V came to 3 bases and at J to 4 bases, leaving 10 bases not matched to a gene. Germline CDR1 reads SGDLS; CDR2 reads YYNGEE. The CDR3 is 15 amino acids. The CDR3 DNA is TGTGCCAGCAGCGGCGGACAGGAACGACTATACGAGCAGTACTTC. Its protein is CASSGGQERLYEQYF.

V usage is TRBV7-3 and J usage is TRBJ1-2, with 7 bases identical to TRBD1. The V segment lost 5 bases and the J segment 3 bases; nucleotides outside the gene matches: 9. From germline, CDR1 is SGHTA and CDR2 FQGTGA. The CDR3 is made up of 15 amino acids. CDR3 residues: CASSPPGTDYYGYTF. The CDR3 nucleotides are TGTGCCAGCAGCCCCCCCGGGACAGATTACTATGGCTACACCTTC.

In the case of this clone: A junction boundary mismatches the germline segment, possibly from a read error. The V gene is TRBV7-7, the J gene TRBJ1-1, with unresolved D. The CDR3 has 13 amino acids. Germline V gene data show CDR1 as SSHAT and CDR2 as FNYEAQ (reference sequence). The CDR3 sequence: CASSPREGTEAFF. The CDR3, as DNA: TGTGCTAGCAGCCCCCGCGAGGGCACTGAAGCTTTCTTT.

The V call is TRBV12-5, the J call TRBJ1-3, with TRBD1 matching 7 bases. Germline assignment: CDR1 LGHNT and CDR2 FRNRAP. V lost 7 bases and J lost 2; bases outside the gene matches: 5. The CDR3 covers 14 residues. The CDR3 nucleotides read TGTGCTAGTGTCACAGGGGTCACTGGAAACACCATATATTTT. Translation: CASVTGVTGNTIYF.

The rearrangement joins TRBV11-3 to TRBJ1-2; perhaps TRBD1 as D (5 bases). The CDR3 totals 12 residues. V dropped 6 bases and J dropped 10 bases, with 15 bases sitting between them. Per the germline V gene, CDR1 is SGHNT and CDR2 is YENEEA. The CDR3 spells CASRGDKGHYTF. The DNA of the CDR3 is TGTGCCAGCAGGGGTGACAAGGGGCACTACACCTTC.

The chain has TRBV6-5 and TRBJ1-2; TRBD1 aligns across 8 bases. This CDR3 comprises 13 residues. V dropped 4 bases and J dropped 6; count of bases not matched to a gene: 4. Germline loops: CDR1 MNHEY, CDR2 SVGAGI. The DNA for the CDR3 is TGTGCCAGCAGTTCGGTGGACAGGGATGGCTACACCTTC. Its protein product is CASSSVDRDGYTF.

V gene TRBV27 combines with J gene TRBJ2-7, with 10 bases lining up with TRBD1. The CDR3 loop spans 16 amino acids. Germline V lookup: CDR1 MNHEY, CDR2 SMNVEV (reference sequence). V gave up 6 bases and J gave up 4 bases; unmatched junction bases: 12. In DNA, the CDR3 is TGTGCCAGCAGCAGGACAGGGGGACTAGTCCCTTACGAGCAGTACTTC. Its translation is CASSRTGGLVPYEQYF.

This sequence joins TRBV30 and TRBJ1-2; D possibly corresponds to TRBD1 (5 bases). V was pared by 2 bases and J by 0 bases, with 10 bases between. Germline V CDR1 and CDR2: GTSNPN, SVGIG (reference sequence). The CDR3 is made up of 14 amino acids. The CDR3, as DNA: TGTGCCTGGAGTCGACAGTCGGCTAACTATGGCTACACCTTC. Its translation: CAWSRQSANYGYTF.

The CDR3 spells CASSADSRHEQYF. In DNA, the CDR3 is TGTGCCAGCAGCGCGGACAGCCGCCACGAGCAGTACTTC. This chain links TRBV21-1 with TRBJ2-7; the table assigns TRBD1, which was not confirmed against the DNA. TRBV21-1 is classified as a pseudogene. The CDR3 runs to 13 residues.

The CDR3 loop reads CASSLSLGDYNNEQFF. The CDR3, as DNA: TGTGCCAGCAGTTTATCGTTAGGGGACTACAACAATGAGCAGTTCTTC. V gene TRBV27 combines with J gene TRBJ2-1; 7 bases match TRBD2. Germline V gives CDR1 MNHEY, CDR2 SMNVEV (reference sequence). CDR3 length: 16 amino acids. Trimming removed 0 bases from V and 5 bases from J; junction bases left unmatched: 7.

V and J are TRBV5-1 and TRBJ2-5; D might be TRBD2 (6 bases). Trimming left V 6 bases short and J 1 base short, with 16 bases between. This CDR3 comprises 15 residues. The germline CDR1 and CDR2 sequences are SGHRS and YFSETQ. The CDR3, as DNA: TGCGCCAGCACAAGAAGGGACTGGCCCCAAGAGACCCAGTACTTC. Translating gives CASTRRDWPQETQYF.

The chain joins TRBV28 to TRBJ2-7, with 9 bases identical to TRBD1. The CDR3 has 15 amino acids. V lost 3 bases, J lost 5 bases, and 8 bases stayed unmatched. CDR1 is MDHEN, CDR2 SYDVKM, per germline. Here the CDR3 DNA reads TGTGCCAGCAGTTTCCCAGGACAGGGGTGGGACGAGCAGTACTTC. The encoded protein is CASSFPGQGWDEQYF.

The chain is built from TRBV10-3 and TRBJ2-2, with D unclear. Germline CDR1 reads ENHRY; CDR2 reads SYGVKD. The CDR3 runs 12 residues. Trimming took off 3 bases at V and 6 bases at J, with 5 bases between the two ends. CDR3 sequence reads: CAISDSSGELFF. The CDR3 region has the DNA TGTGCCATCAGTGATTCGTCCGGGGAGCTGTTTTTT.

This sequence joins TRBV5-6 and TRBJ2-7, with D maybe TRBD2 (6 bases). Deletions cut 2 bases from V and 4 bases from J, with 16 bases between. CDR1 is SGHDT and CDR2 is YYEEEE in the germline V gene. This CDR3 spans 15 amino acids. CDR3 in amino acids: CASSFTGTPGYEQYF. CDR3 DNA sequence: TGTGCCAGCAGCTTCACCGGGACTCCTGGGTACGAGCAGTACTTC. Filled out from reference TRBV5-6 and TRBJ2-7, the complete variable domain reads DAGVTQSPTHLIKTRGQQVTLRCSPKSGHDTVSWYQQALGQGPQFIFQYYEEEERQRGNFPDRFSGHQFPNYSSELNVNALLLGDSALYLCASSFTGTPGYEQYFGPGTRLTVT.

This chain connects TRBV15 to TRBJ2-1; 10 positions agree with TRBD2. This CDR3 has 16 residues. V was clipped by 1 base and J by 3 bases; unmatched bases: 3. In germline, CDR1 is LNHNV, CDR2 YYDKDF (reference sequence). The CDR3 sequence: CATSRGSGGLYNEQFF. The DNA for the CDR3 is TGTGCCACCAGCAGAGGTAGCGGGGGGCTCTACAATGAGCAGTTCTTC.

The chain combines TRBV7-9 with TRBJ2-1; possibly TRBD2 for D (5 bases). The CDR3 extends over 15 amino acids. V gave up 9 bases and J gave up 0 bases, with 15 bases separating them. Germline lookup yields CDR1 SEHNR and CDR2 FQNEAQ (reference sequence). Written as DNA, the CDR3 is TGTGCCAGTCACTCAGAGGGTAGCTCCTACAATGAGCAGTTCTTC. It translates to CASHSEGSSYNEQFF.

The chain joins TRBV2 to TRBJ1-1, with no clear D. The CDR3 is 13 residues long. The germline V gene has CDR1 SNHLY and CDR2 FYNNEI. Trimming shortened V by 4 bases and J by 7 bases, and 13 bases separated the two germline ends. The CDR3 loop reads CASSGWAGHEAFF. The CDR3 nucleotides are TGTGCCAGCAGTGGTTGGGCAGGCCATGAAGCTTTCTTT.

The chain is built from TRBV11-2 and TRBJ2-1; 9 bases map to TRBD1. This CDR3 spans 18 amino acids. The V gene end was trimmed by 4 bases and the J gene end by 2 bases; junction bases not matched to a gene: 12. Germline V CDR1 and CDR2: SGHAT, FQNNGV. The CDR3 sequence is CASSSPGQGFSPYNEQFF. As DNA, the CDR3 is TGTGCCAGCAGCTCTCCGGGACAGGGTTTTTCCCCCTACAATGAGCAGTTCTTC.

V gene TRBV29-1 combines with J gene TRBJ1-3; no clear D gene. CDR1 is SQVTM, CDR2 ANQGSEA, per germline. The CDR3 covers 13 residues. V was trimmed by 6 bases and J by 0 bases, leaving 9 bases between them. Here the CDR3 reads CSVTESSGNTIYF. The CDR3 coding sequence is TGCAGCGTCACTGAGAGCTCTGGAAACACCATATATTTT.

The genes are TRBV27 and TRBJ1-1; 8 bases align to TRBD1. There are 13 residues in the CDR3. J lost 7 bases, V lost 5 bases, and 6 bases had no gene match. Per the germline V gene, CDR1 is MNHEY and CDR2 is SMNVEV (reference sequence). The CDR3 loop is CASSPQGGSEAFF. The CDR3 DNA follows: TGTGCCAGCAGTCCACAGGGGGGCAGTGAAGCTTTCTTT.

Here the CDR3 DNA reads TGTGCCACCAAGGAGACAGGGAACACCGGGGAGCTGTTTTTT. This codes for CATKETGNTGELFF. The genes are TRBV15 and TRBJ2-2; the D gene is possibly TRBD1 (6 bases). This CDR3 is built from 14 residues. The V end was cut by 7 bases, the J end by 1 base, with 10 bases between. Germline-derived CDR1 and CDR2 are LNHNV and YYDKDF (reference sequence).

The genes are TRBV27 and TRBJ1-4; D is ambiguous. From germline, CDR1 is MNHEY and CDR2 SMNVEV (reference sequence). This CDR3 is built from 14 residues. V dropped 4 bases and J dropped 8 bases, with 14 bases sitting between them. The CDR3 region is CASSSLGLGEKLFF. CDR3 nucleotide sequence: TGTGCCAGCAGTTCCCTCGGACTGGGGGAAAAACTGTTTTTT.

Here the CDR3 DNA reads TGCGCCAGCAGAACCGCGGGCACAGATACGCAGTATTTT. Translation: CASRTAGTDTQYF. This chain uses TRBV5-1 with TRBJ2-3; D is ambiguous. V gave up 5 bases and J gave up 1 base, with 8 bases separating them. In germline, CDR1 is SGHRS, CDR2 YFSETQ. This CDR3 contains 13 residues.

The CDR3 region is CASSYPRIDRGLAGMPYNEQFF. DNA for the CDR3: TGTGCCAGCAGTTACCCTCGAATAGACAGAGGACTAGCGGGGATGCCCTACAATGAGCAGTTCTTC. V is TRBV28 and J is TRBJ2-1; 12 nucleotides agree with TRBD2. The length of the CDR3 is 22 residues. Trimming removed 4 bases from V and 2 bases from J; junction bases left unmatched: 21. The germline V gene has CDR1 MDHEN and CDR2 SYDVKM.

The V gene is TRBV4-3, the J gene TRBJ2-3; D unclear. The CDR3 spans 15 residues. V lost 0 bases, J lost 2 bases, and 9 bases lay in between. Germline V gene data show CDR1 as LGHNA and CDR2 as YSLEER. The CDR3 reads CASSQDRLDTDTQYF. CDR3 DNA sequence: TGCGCCAGCAGCCAAGACAGGTTAGACACAGATACGCAGTATTTT.

This clone was seen repeatedly, ten times or more. This chain links TRBV19 with TRBJ1-5, with D hard to call. V dropped 8 bases and J dropped 4 bases, with 15 bases sitting between them. The CDR3 loop spans 14 amino acids. Germline assignment: CDR1 LNHDA and CDR2 SQIVND (reference sequence). This CDR3 is CASDDDKLNQPQHF. The CDR3 DNA reads TGTGCCAGTGACGACGACAAACTGAATCAGCCCCAGCATTTT.

The chain links TRBV2 to TRBJ2-5, with a tentative D call TRBD1 (6 bases). From germline, CDR1 is SNHLY and CDR2 FYNNEI. The CDR3 totals 16 residues. Deletions cut 2 bases from V and 1 base from J, with 14 bases between. The CDR3 DNA reads as TGTGCCAGCAGTGAATTACAGGGAGAGGGCCAAGAGACCCAGTACTTC. It codes for CASSELQGEGQETQYF.

The chain carries TRBV7-9 and TRBJ1-1; no reliable D call. V lost 5 bases and J 10 bases, leaving 11 bases between the germline ends. The germline V gene encodes CDR1 SEHNR and CDR2 FQNEAQ (reference sequence). The CDR3 covers 11 residues. In nucleotides, the CDR3 is TGTGCCAGCAGCCCAACCGGCGGAGCTTTCTTT. Protein: CASSPTGGAFF.

The V and J genes are TRBV6-6 and TRBJ2-3; 7 nucleotides match TRBD1. The length of the CDR3 is 15 residues. Germline CDR1 is MNHNY and CDR2 is SVGAGI (reference sequence). The ends lost 2 bases at V and 3 bases at J; junction bases unmatched: 5. CDR3 sequence: CASSYGVQGTDTQYF. CDR3 bases: TGTGCCAGCAGTTACGGGGTACAGGGGACAGATACGCAGTATTTT.

V usage is TRBV5-7 and J usage is TRBJ2-5, with TRBD1 identical over 8 bases. TRBV5-7 counts as an open reading frame of uncertain function. The V and J ends lost 2 bases and 5 bases, in that order; junction bases with no gene match: 11. The CDR3 is 16 amino acids. In nucleotides, the CDR3 is TGTGCCAGCAGCTTTCCCAGGACAGGGCTGGGGGAGACCCAGTACTTC. Its translation is CASSFPRTGLGETQYF.

This clone was seen just once. The chain has TRBV7-9 and TRBJ1-4, with D perhaps matching TRBD1 (6 bases). This CDR3 has 15 amino acids. V was cut by 9 bases and J by 4 bases, with 18 bases left in between. Germline CDR1 and CDR2: SEHNR and FQNEAQ (reference sequence). CDR3 loop: CASFRLDSLNEKLFF. In nucleotides, the CDR3 is TGTGCCAGTTTCCGACTGGACAGTCTTAATGAAAAACTGTTTTTT.